The 22 T cell receptor beta chains below all came from one sample that was sequenced in a study of blood T cell repertoires in COVID-19. TCRdb keeps only in-frame clones here, not all; method: immunoSEQ multiplex PCR. This sample has 150,000 to 200,000 clones, with approximately 80% found just once. The material sequenced was PBMCs or T cells enriched from blood (not recorded which). Receptors were obtained from a man aged 45-65 years who had recovered from COVID-19.

V is TRBV6-4 and J is TRBJ2-3, with D tentatively TRBD1 (5 bases). The V end lost 0 bases, the J end lost 3 bases, and 10 bases lay between the germline ends. CDR1 and CDR2 (germline): MRHNA, SNTAGT. There are 15 residues in the CDR3. Here the CDR3 reads CASSDSQGATDTQYF. CDR3 coding DNA: TGTGCCAGCAGTGACTCCCAAGGGGCTACAGATACGCAGTATTTT.

This chain uses TRBV18 with TRBJ1-6; 7 bases are a match to TRBD1. The CDR3 has 15 amino acids. Germline lookup yields CDR1 KGHSH and CDR2 LQKENI. With 1 base clipped from V and 7 bases from J, the junction kept 4 bases outside the gene matches. CDR3 residues: CASSPRGTENSPLHF. The CDR3, as DNA: TGTGCCAGCTCACCACGTGGGACAGAGAATTCACCCCTCCACTTT.

The V call is TRBV4-1, the J call TRBJ2-3; 9 positions match TRBD2. The V and J ends lost 5 bases and 2 bases, in that order; junction bases with no gene match: 2. The CDR3 runs to 14 residues. The germline V gene has CDR1 MGHRA and CDR2 YSYEKL. The CDR3 loop reads CASSGGGDTDTQYF. The CDR3 DNA reads TGCGCCAGCAGCGGCGGGGGGGACACAGATACGCAGTATTTT.

This clone has only a few counts. The chain recombines TRBV4-1 with TRBJ2-7, with TRBD1 matching 9 bases. The CDR3 has 13 residues. Germline V lookup: CDR1 MGHRA, CDR2 YSYEKL. V was pared by 3 bases and J by 5 bases, with 2 bases of the junction left unmatched. DNA for the CDR3: TGCGCCAGCAGCCATGGGACAGGGAACGAGCAGTACTTC. Encoded protein: CASSHGTGNEQYF.

This clone was seen a single time. This chain links TRBV5-1 with TRBJ2-1; 8 bases are shared with TRBD2. J lost 2 bases, V lost 4 bases, and 5 bases had no gene match. Per the germline V gene, CDR1 is SGHRS and CDR2 is YFSETQ. CDR3 length equals 15 residues. The chain's CDR3 is CASSRAGDTYNEQFF. CDR3 sequence (DNA): TGCGCCAGCAGCCGAGCGGGAGACACCTACAATGAGCAGTTCTTC.

CDR3 sequence: CASQDRLGDGYTF. CDR3 DNA sequence: TGCGCCAGCCAGGACAGGTTAGGCGATGGCTACACCTTC. J is TRBJ1-2 and V is TRBV10-1, with 7 bases fitting TRBD1. The CDR3 has 13 residues. Germline V CDR1 and CDR2: WNHNN, SYGVQD (reference sequence). The V and J ends lost 8 bases and 6 bases, in that order; junction bases with no gene match: 9.

The V and J genes are TRBV27 and TRBJ1-3; the match to TRBD1 covers 8 bases. Unmatched junction bases numbered 4, after V lost 6 bases and J lost 0 bases. Looked up from germline, CDR1 is MNHEY and CDR2 is SMNVEV (reference sequence). The CDR3 spans 15 residues. In DNA, the CDR3 is TGTGCCAGCAGAAATACAGGGGGCTCTGGAAACACCATATATTTT. Its protein product is CASRNTGGSGNTIYF.

This rearrangement joins TRBV15 to TRBJ1-5, with D hard to call. Trimming stripped 1 base from V and 6 bases from J, with 4 bases between. Germline V gene data show CDR1 as LNHNV and CDR2 as YYDKDF (reference sequence). The CDR3 has 12 residues. CDR3 nucleotide sequence: TGTGCCACCAGCAGAGTCTCTCAGCCCCAGCATTTT. It translates to CATSRVSQPQHF. Looking up the rest from reference TRBV15 and TRBJ1-5 gives the full variable domain: DAMVIQNPRYQVTQFGKPVTLSCSQTLNHNVMYWYQQKSSQAPKLLFHYYDKDFNNEADTPDNFQSRRPNTSFCFLDIRSPGLGDTAMYLCATSRVSQPQHFGDGTRLSIL.

The chain joins TRBV6-5 to TRBJ1-5; 9 bases map to TRBD1. After removal of 7 bases from V and 6 bases from J, the junction contained 4 bases not matched to a gene. The CDR3 length is 13 residues. Germline V gene lookup returns CDR1 MNHEY and CDR2 SVGAGI. CDR3 in amino acids: CASKQGASQPQHF. In DNA, the CDR3 is TGTGCCAGCAAACAGGGGGCAAGTCAGCCCCAGCATTTT.

This chain joins TRBV28 and TRBJ1-5; D gene ambiguous. CDR1 is MDHEN and CDR2 is SYDVKM in the germline V gene. Between the trimmed V and J ends, which lost 10 bases and 0 bases, there was a span of 22 bases. This CDR3 region has 17 residues. CDR3 protein: CATAKGRVSDSNQPQHF. CDR3 DNA sequence: TGTGCCACCGCTAAAGGGAGGGTTTCGGATAGCAATCAGCCCCAGCATTTT.

The chain combines TRBV7-8 with TRBJ1-5; perhaps TRBD1 as D (6 bases). The CDR3 is made up of 15 amino acids. V lost 4 bases, J lost 3 bases, and 13 bases lay in between. Germline loops: CDR1 SGHVS, CDR2 FQNEAQ. The CDR3: CASSSRGGSNQPQHF. The CDR3 DNA is TGTGCCAGCAGCTCCCGAGGGGGATCCAATCAGCCCCAGCATTTT.

This chain joins TRBV20-1 and TRBJ1-6; D not resolved. Trimming took off 5 bases at V and 15 bases at J, with 14 bases between the two ends. Germline-derived CDR1 and CDR2 are DFQATT and SNEGSKA (reference sequence). The CDR3 has 11 amino acids. CDR3 nucleotides: TGCAGTGCTTTACTGACTCCGAACCTCCACTTT. Protein product: CSALLTPNLHF.

Notes on this clone: A read error may account for a junction end that differs from germline. The rearrangement links TRBV20-1 to TRBJ2-1, with D maybe TRBD1 (5 bases). The CDR3 contains 10 residues. CDR1 DFQATT and CDR2 SNEGSKA come from the germline V gene (reference sequence). The CDR3, as DNA: TGCAGTGCTGACCGGGCCAAACAGGTCTTC. Its protein product is CSADRAKQVF.

This clone was seen once. This chain joins TRBV6-5 and TRBJ2-7, with unresolved D. Germline V gives CDR1 MNHEY, CDR2 SVGAGI. The ends were cut back, 8 bases at V and 4 bases at J, with 9 bases in the middle. The CDR3 is 11 residues long. The CDR3 nucleotides are TGTGCCAGCCTCCTCTCTTACGAGCAGTACTTC. Its protein is CASLLSYEQYF.

J is TRBJ1-5 and V is TRBV30; D ambiguous. The CDR3 extends over 13 amino acids. CDR1 is GTSNPN and CDR2 is SVGIG in the germline V gene (reference sequence). V lost 2 bases and J 1 base, leaving 6 bases between the germline ends. The CDR3 bases are TGTGCCTGGAGTAAACAGAGCAATCAGCCCCAGCATTTT. Translation gives CAWSKQSNQPQHF.

In its sample, this clone was seen a few times. This chain connects TRBV7-2 to TRBJ1-5, with TRBD1 identical over 7 bases. This CDR3 contains 15 residues. Per the germline V gene, CDR1 is SGHTA and CDR2 is FQGNSA. Trimming at V came to 5 bases and at J to 1 base, leaving 5 bases not matched to a gene. CDR3 sequence reads: CASSTRQGSNQPQHF. The CDR3, as DNA: TGTGCCAGCAGCACGAGACAGGGAAGCAATCAGCCCCAGCATTTT.

V and J are TRBV6-6 and TRBJ1-3, with TRBD1 identical over 9 bases. In germline, CDR1 is MNHNY, CDR2 SVGAGI (reference sequence). Trimming at V came to 5 bases and at J to 0 bases, leaving 11 bases not matched to a gene. The length of the CDR3 is 18 residues. The CDR3 is CASSLRTGVLLSGNTIYF. The CDR3 coding sequence is TGTGCCAGCAGTCTACGGACAGGGGTCCTTCTCTCTGGAAACACCATATATTTT.

The CDR3, as DNA: TGTGCCAGCAGTCCTACTTTTGGGAGTTACACTGAAGCTTTCTTT. Translated: CASSPTFGSYTEAFF. V gene TRBV6-5 combines with J gene TRBJ1-1, with unresolved D. The germline V gene encodes CDR1 MNHEY and CDR2 SVGAGI. This CDR3 comprises 15 residues. V lost 5 bases to trimming and J lost 3 bases, with 16 bases between them.

The genes are TRBV2 and TRBJ2-7; D is perhaps TRBD2 (5 bases). The CDR3 has 13 amino acids. The germline V and J ends were trimmed by 8 bases and 0 bases, with 11 bases remaining between them. Germline values: CDR1 SNHLY, CDR2 FYNNEI. As DNA, the CDR3 is TGTGCCAGCGGAGACCGGGACTCCTACGAGCAGTACTTC. Translating gives CASGDRDSYEQYF.

The chain recombines TRBV7-6 with TRBJ1-5; TRBD1 is a possible D gene (5 bases). The CDR3 extends over 13 amino acids. V was cut by 5 bases and J by 5 bases, with 10 bases left in between. Germline V gene sequence: CDR1 SGHVS, CDR2 FNYEAQ. The CDR3 coding sequence is TGTGCCAGCAGCGTGGGGGGGTATCAGCCCCAGCATTTT. It yields the protein CASSVGGYQPQHF.

This rearrangement joins TRBV19 to TRBJ2-7, with a possible D match to TRBD2 (5 bases). The germline V and J ends were trimmed by 1 base and 6 bases, with 10 bases remaining between them. Germline CDR1 LNHDA, CDR2 SQIVND (reference sequence). This CDR3 contains 13 residues. CDR3 nucleotides: TGTGCCAGTAGTATAGGACTCGGGGTCGAGCAGTACTTC. Protein product: CASSIGLGVEQYF.

This rearrangement joins TRBV19 to TRBJ1-5, with 7 nucleotides matching TRBD1. V trimming: 4 bases; J trimming: 5 bases; junction bases outside the gene matches: 5. Germline V gene sequence: CDR1 LNHDA, CDR2 SQIVND (reference sequence). CDR3 length equals 14 residues. CDR3 nucleotide sequence: TGTGCCAGTAGTACCACCGGACAGGATCAGCCCCAGCATTTT. Its protein is CASSTTGQDQPQHF.